This TCR beta chain was recovered during a study of blood T cell repertoires in COVID-19. The method was immunoSEQ multiplex PCR; TCRdb's version includes in-frame clones alone and lacks a portion of them. The sample gives 60,000 to 80,000 clones, around 89% of which show up once; around 0.6% is in the top ten. In its sample, this clone was seen a few times. The CDR3 consists of 14 residues. V was clipped by 6 bases and J by 0 bases, with 11 bases between them. Germline V gene data show CDR1 as MNHEY and CDR2 as SMNVEV (reference sequence). Sequencing input: peripheral blood. The chain carries TRBV27 and TRBJ1-2; D not resolved. The TCR sequence derives from a man between 60 and 75 years old with acute or convalescent COVID-19. CDR3 loop: CASRRSTANYGYTF. In DNA, the CDR3 is TGTGCCAGCAGGAGATCAACAGCTAACTATGGCTACACCTTC.